The clone carrying this T cell receptor (beta chain) occurred once. Its target is not known. This record belongs to a study of cytomegalovirus exposure and HLA in healthy donors. Per germline, CDR1 MNHNS and CDR2 SASEGT. The V gene end was trimmed by 6 bases and the J gene end by 11 bases; junction bases not matched to a gene: 15. This CDR3 is built from 14 residues. Study results and limitations: Reports described diagnosis of cytomegalovirus status by the classifier as highly specific and sensitive. Many donors shared some public TCRs, even though most TCR sequences were rare.

TCRdb keeps only in-frame clones here, not all; method: immunoSEQ multiplex PCR. The sample shows 190,000 or so clones, roughly 80% of them seen only once. The clonotype originates from a woman between 18 and 29 years old in good health and CMV-seropositive. This chain links TRBV6-1 with TRBJ1-1, with 7 bases aligning to TRBD1. Specimen: PBMCs. The CDR3 loop reads CASSATGKNLEAFF. CDR3 in DNA: TGTGCCAGCAGCGCGACAGGGAAAAATTTAGAGGCTTTCTTT.